The 12 T cell receptor beta chains reported below all come from one sample, sequenced in a study of regulatory T cells in long-lasting Graves disease. Time point meaning: persistent/refractory GD, antithyroid drugs over 5 years with positive TRAb. PBMC-extracted RNA yielded the TCR library. CDR3-region Arm-PCR and iRepertoire HTBI primers produced the TCR beta libraries. MiXCR was run by TCRdb on the multiplex PCR reads, yielding one entry per CDR3 protein. The data show roughly 450,000 distinct CDR3 sequences, with under 25% seen just once and roughly 8% held by the top ten. This specimen was peripheral blood mononuclear cells (PBMCs), taken when the disease was refractory, from a patient treated with antithyroid drugs. Source of these receptors: a female donor with Graves disease.

V usage is TRBV7-9 and J usage is TRBJ2-7; D is perhaps TRBD2 (6 bases). CDR1 and CDR2 (germline): SEHNR, FQNEAQ (reference sequence). V was trimmed by 5 bases and J by 1 base, leaving 18 bases between them. The CDR3 has 16 amino acids. The CDR3 nucleotides read TGTGCCAGCAGCCCATCGGGAGCTATCCTATCCTACGAGCAGTACTTC. Amino acids: CASSPSGAILSYEQYF.

This chain joins TRBV18 and TRBJ1-5; 8 bases map to TRBD1. Germline CDR1 KGHSH, CDR2 LQKENI. The CDR3 extends over 18 amino acids. The J segment lost 2 bases and the V segment lost 0 bases, leaving 9 bases of the junction unmatched. The CDR3 DNA reads as TGTGCCAGCTCACCACCGGTGCCACTGGACAGGGGCAATCAGCCCCAGCATTTT. This gives the protein CASSPPVPLDRGNQPQHF.

This clonotype was counted a few times. The chain links TRBV18 to TRBJ2-1; perhaps TRBD2 as D (6 bases). CDR1 KGHSH and CDR2 LQKENI come from the germline V gene. The CDR3 is made up of 16 amino acids. V lost 0 bases and J 5 bases, leaving 14 bases between the germline ends. The CDR3 coding sequence is TGTGCCAGCTCACCACCTAGGGGCGGGAACGACAATGAGCAGTTCTTC. This encodes CASSPPRGGNDNEQFF. The full variable domain, in which reference TRBV18 and TRBJ2-1 provide the parts outside the CDR3, is NAGVMQNPRHLVRRRGQEARLRCSPMKGHSHVYWYRQLPEEGLKFMVYLQKENIIDESGMPKERFSAEFPKEGPSILRIQQVVRGDSAAYFCASSPPRGGNDNEQFFGPGTRLTVL.

J is TRBJ1-1 and V is TRBV6-1, with 10 nucleotides matching TRBD1. This CDR3 has 16 residues. The J segment lost 1 base and the V segment lost 5 bases, leaving 7 bases of the junction unmatched. Looked up from germline, CDR1 is MNHNS and CDR2 is SASEGT. The CDR3 DNA follows: TGTGCCAGCAGTACCCGGACAGGGGGAGGGAACACTGAAGCTTTCTTT. Its protein product is CASSTRTGGGNTEAFF.

This clonotype was detected many times. CDR3 protein: CASSEVRADYGYTF. For the CDR3, the DNA is TGTGCCAGCAGTGAAGTTAGGGCAGACTATGGCTACACCTTC. The genes are TRBV2 and TRBJ1-2; unclear D gene. V was cut by 1 base and J by 3 bases, with 9 bases left in between. Germline assignment: CDR1 SNHLY and CDR2 FYNNEI. This CDR3 comprises 14 residues.

This clonotype has a count of ten or more. The V gene is TRBV6-1, the J gene TRBJ2-7; perhaps TRBD2 as D (6 bases). The CDR3 has 16 amino acids. CDR1 MNHNS and CDR2 SASEGT come from the germline V gene. V lost 5 bases to trimming and J lost 0 bases, with 17 bases between them. In DNA form, the CDR3 reads TGTGCCAGCAGTCCCCGCGGAGGGCACACCTCCTACGAGCAGTACTTC. Translated: CASSPRGGHTSYEQYF.

The chain links TRBV7-9 to TRBJ2-2; TRBD2 aligns across 11 bases. Per germline, CDR1 SEHNR and CDR2 FQNEAQ (reference sequence). The CDR3 length is 16 residues. V was clipped by 5 bases and J by 9 bases; unmatched bases: 11. The CDR3 DNA follows: TGTGCCAGCAGCCACTCTAGCGGGAGGTCCCCCTGGGAGCTGTTTTTT. It translates to CASSHSSGRSPWELFF.

The sample holds a few counts of this clonotype. This chain joins TRBV20-1 and TRBJ2-2; 7 bases align to TRBD1. The CDR3 runs 14 residues. CDR1 and CDR2 from the germline V gene are DFQATT and SNEGSKA (reference sequence). Trimming cost V 5 bases and J 6 bases; bases outside gene matches: 9. CDR3 region: CSAEWTGYAGELFF. The CDR3 nucleotides read TGCAGTGCTGAATGGACAGGTTATGCCGGGGAGCTGTTTTTT.

This chain connects TRBV29-1 to TRBJ2-7, with D hard to call. The germline CDR1 and CDR2 sequences are SQVTM and ANQGSEA. V was trimmed by 6 bases and J by 6 bases, leaving 12 bases between them. CDR3 length: 11 amino acids. CDR3 nucleotides: TGCAGCGTCCTCGCCCCGACCGAGCAGTACTTC. It specifies CSVLAPTEQYF.

The V gene is TRBV6-2 or TRBV6-3, the J gene TRBJ2-6; D tentatively reads TRBD1 or TRBD2 (6 bases each). V was cut by 5 bases and J by 0 bases, with 14 bases left in between. The CDR3 runs 17 residues. Per germline, CDR1 MNHEY and CDR2 SVGEGT. CDR3 loop: CASSEDGGPSGANVLTF. DNA for the CDR3: TGTGCCAGCAGTGAAGACGGGGGCCCCTCTGGGGCCAACGTCCTGACTTTC.

This clonotype was counted a few times. This chain links TRBV11-2 with TRBJ2-7, with TRBD2 identical over 7 bases. This CDR3 spans 14 amino acids. After removal of 4 bases from V and 7 bases from J, the junction contained 10 bases not matched to a gene. Germline V CDR1 and CDR2: SGHAT, FQNNGV. The CDR3 nucleotides are TGTGCCAGCAGCTCGGTACCGGGAGGATTGGAGCAGTACTTC. It is translated as CASSSVPGGLEQYF.

This clonotype was counted only a few times. V usage is TRBV4-1 and J usage is TRBJ2-7; D is perhaps TRBD2 (5 bases). The length of the CDR3 is 15 residues. CDR1 MGHRA and CDR2 YSYEKL come from the germline V gene. Between the trimmed V and J ends, which lost 1 base and 5 bases, there was a span of 15 bases. The CDR3 region has the DNA TGCGCCAGCAGCCAAGTGGCGGCGGGCGAGGACGAGCAGTACTTC. Its translation is CASSQVAAGEDEQYF.